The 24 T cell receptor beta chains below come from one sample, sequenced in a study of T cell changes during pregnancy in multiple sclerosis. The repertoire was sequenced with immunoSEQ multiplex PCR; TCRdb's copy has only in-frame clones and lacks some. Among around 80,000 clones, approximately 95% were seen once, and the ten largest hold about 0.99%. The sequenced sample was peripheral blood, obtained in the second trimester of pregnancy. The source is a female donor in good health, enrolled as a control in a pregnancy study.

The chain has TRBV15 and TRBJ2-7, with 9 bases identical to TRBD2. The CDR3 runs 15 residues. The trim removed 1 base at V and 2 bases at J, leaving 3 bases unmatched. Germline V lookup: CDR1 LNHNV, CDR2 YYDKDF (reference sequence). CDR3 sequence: CATSRVGGRAYEQYF. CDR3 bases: TGTGCCACCAGCAGAGTAGGCGGGAGGGCCTACGAGCAGTACTTC.

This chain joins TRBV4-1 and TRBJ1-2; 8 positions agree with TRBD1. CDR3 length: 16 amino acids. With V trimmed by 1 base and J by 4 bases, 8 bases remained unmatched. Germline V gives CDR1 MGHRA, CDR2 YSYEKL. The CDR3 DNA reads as TGCGCCAGCAGCCAAGGTATAGACAGGGGCCCCTATGGCTACACCTTC. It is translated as CASSQGIDRGPYGYTF.

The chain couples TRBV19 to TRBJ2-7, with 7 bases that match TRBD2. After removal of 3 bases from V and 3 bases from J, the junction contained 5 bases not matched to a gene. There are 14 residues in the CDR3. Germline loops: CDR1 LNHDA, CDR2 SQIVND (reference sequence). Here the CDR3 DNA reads TGTGCCAGTAGTATGGGTTCGGGGGGCTACGAGCAGTACTTC. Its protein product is CASSMGSGGYEQYF.

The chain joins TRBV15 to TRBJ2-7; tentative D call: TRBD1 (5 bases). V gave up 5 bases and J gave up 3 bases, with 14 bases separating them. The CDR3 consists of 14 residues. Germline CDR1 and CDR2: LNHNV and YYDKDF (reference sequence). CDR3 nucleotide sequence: TGTGCCACCAGCCCGGTAAGGGGAAACTACGAGCAGTACTTC. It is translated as CATSPVRGNYEQYF.

In nucleotides, the CDR3 is TGCGCCAGCAGCTTGATTTACCCGGCAGGCGAGCAGTACTTC. Protein: CASSLIYPAGEQYF. V is TRBV5-1 and J is TRBJ2-7; D is uncertain. Trimming took 1 base from V and 6 from J, leaving 14 bases between them. CDR3 length equals 14 residues. From germline, CDR1 is SGHRS and CDR2 YFSETQ.

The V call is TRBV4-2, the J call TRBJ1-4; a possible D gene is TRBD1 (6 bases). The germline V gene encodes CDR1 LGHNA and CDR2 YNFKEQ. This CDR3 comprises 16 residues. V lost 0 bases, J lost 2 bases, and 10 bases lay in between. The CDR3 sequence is CASSQDPDRTNEKLFF. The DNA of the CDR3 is TGTGCCAGCAGCCAAGATCCTGACAGGACTAATGAAAAACTGTTTTTT.

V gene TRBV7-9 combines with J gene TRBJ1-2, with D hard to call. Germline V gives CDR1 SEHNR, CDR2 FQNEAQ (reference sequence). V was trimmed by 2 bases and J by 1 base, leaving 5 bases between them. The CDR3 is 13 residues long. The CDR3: CASSLTVNYGYTF. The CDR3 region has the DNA TGTGCCAGCAGCTTAACAGTTAACTATGGCTACACCTTC.

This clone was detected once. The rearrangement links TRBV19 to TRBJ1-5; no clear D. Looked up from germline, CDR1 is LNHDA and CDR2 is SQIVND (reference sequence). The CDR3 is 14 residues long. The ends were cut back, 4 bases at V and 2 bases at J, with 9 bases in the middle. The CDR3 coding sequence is TGTGCCAGTAGTAGAATCGGGGGCAATCAGCCCCAGCATTTT. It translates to CASSRIGGNQPQHF.

The DNA for the CDR3 is TGCGCCAGCAGCCCAGGGCTAGCGGGAGGGGAGCAGTACTTC. As protein: CASSPGLAGGEQYF. The V gene is TRBV4-1, the J gene TRBJ2-7, with 12 bases aligning to TRBD2. From germline, CDR1 is MGHRA and CDR2 YSYEKL. V shed 4 bases and J 7 bases; nucleotides not matched to a gene: 5. This CDR3 comprises 14 residues.

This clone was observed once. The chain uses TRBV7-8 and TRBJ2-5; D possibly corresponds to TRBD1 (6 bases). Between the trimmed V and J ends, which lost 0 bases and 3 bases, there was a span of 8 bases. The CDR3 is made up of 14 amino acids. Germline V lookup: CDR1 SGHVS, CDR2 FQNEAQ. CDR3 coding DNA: TGTGCCAGCAGCTTAGCTTGGACAGAAGAGACCCAGTACTTC. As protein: CASSLAWTEETQYF.

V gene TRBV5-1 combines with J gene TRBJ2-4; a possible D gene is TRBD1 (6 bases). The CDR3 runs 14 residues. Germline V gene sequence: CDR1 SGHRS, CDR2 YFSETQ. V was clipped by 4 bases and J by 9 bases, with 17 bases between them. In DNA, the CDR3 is TGCGCCAGCAGCCCCCAGGGGTCAGGAGGCATTCAGTACTTC. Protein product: CASSPQGSGGIQYF.

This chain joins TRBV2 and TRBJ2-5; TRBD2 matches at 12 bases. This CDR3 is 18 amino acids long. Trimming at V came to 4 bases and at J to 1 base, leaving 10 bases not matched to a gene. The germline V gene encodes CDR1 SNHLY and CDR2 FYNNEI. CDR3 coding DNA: TGTGCCAGCAGTGCGATGGCTAGCGGGAGGGGAAGCCAAGAGACCCAGTACTTC. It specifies CASSAMASGRGSQETQYF.

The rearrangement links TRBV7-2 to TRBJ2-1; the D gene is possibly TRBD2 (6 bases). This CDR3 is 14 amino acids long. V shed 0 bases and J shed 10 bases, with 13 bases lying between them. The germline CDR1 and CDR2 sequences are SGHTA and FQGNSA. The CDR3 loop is CASSLALALGEQFF. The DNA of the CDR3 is TGTGCCAGCAGCTTAGCGCTAGCGCTCGGGGAGCAGTTCTTC.

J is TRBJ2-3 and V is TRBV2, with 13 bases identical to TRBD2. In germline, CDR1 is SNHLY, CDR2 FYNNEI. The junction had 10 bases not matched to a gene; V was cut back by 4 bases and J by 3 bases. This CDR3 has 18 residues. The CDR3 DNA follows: TGTGCCAGCAGTGGGACTAGCGGGAGTATGTTGGGTACAGATACGCAGTATTTT. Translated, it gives CASSGTSGSMLGTDTQYF.

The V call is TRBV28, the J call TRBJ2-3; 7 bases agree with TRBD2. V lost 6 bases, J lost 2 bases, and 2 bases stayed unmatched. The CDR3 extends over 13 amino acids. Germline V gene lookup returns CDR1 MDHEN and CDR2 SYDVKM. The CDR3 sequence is CASRGGDTDTQYF. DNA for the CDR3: TGTGCCAGCAGGGGGGGGGACACAGATACGCAGTATTTT.

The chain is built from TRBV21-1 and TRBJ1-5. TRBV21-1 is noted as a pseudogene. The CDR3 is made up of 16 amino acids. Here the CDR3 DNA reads TGTGCCAGCAGCAATCCCCGGGGAAGGAGCAATCAGCCCCAGCATTTT. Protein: CASSNPRGRSNQPQHF.

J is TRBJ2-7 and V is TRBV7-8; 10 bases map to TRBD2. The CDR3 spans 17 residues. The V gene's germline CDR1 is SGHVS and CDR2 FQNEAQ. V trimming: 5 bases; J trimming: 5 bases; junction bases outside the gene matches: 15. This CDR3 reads CASSPRGPSGSSHEQYF. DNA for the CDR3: TGTGCCAGCAGCCCGAGGGGGCCTAGCGGGAGTTCACACGAGCAGTACTTC.

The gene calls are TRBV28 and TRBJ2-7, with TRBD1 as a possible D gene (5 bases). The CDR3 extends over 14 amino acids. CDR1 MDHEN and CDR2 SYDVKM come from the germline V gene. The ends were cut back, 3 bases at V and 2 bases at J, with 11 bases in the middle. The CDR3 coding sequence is TGTGCCAGCAGTTTGACCCAGGGCCCCTACGAGCAGTACTTC. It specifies CASSLTQGPYEQYF.

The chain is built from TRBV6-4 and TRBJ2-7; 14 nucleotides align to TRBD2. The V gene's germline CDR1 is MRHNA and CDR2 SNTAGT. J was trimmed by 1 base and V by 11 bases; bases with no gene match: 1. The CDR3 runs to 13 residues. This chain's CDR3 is CAGTSGRSYEQYF. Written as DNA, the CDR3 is TGTGCCGGGACTAGCGGGAGATCCTACGAGCAGTACTTC.

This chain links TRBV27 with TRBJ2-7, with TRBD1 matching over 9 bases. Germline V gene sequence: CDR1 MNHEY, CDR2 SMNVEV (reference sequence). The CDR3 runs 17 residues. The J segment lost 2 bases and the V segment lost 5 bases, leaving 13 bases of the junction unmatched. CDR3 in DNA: TGTGCCAGCAGTATACGACCCGGGACAGGGCGGCCCTACGAGCAGTACTTC. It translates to CASSIRPGTGRPYEQYF.

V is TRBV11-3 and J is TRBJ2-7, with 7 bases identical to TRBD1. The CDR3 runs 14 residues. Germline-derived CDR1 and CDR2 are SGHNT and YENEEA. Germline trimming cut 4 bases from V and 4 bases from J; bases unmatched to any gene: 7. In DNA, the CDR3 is TGTGCCAGCAGCTCCGCCGGGACAGATTACGAGCAGTACTTC. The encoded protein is CASSSAGTDYEQYF. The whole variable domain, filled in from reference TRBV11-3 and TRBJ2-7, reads EAGVVQSPRYKIIEKKQPVAFWCNPISGHNTLYWYLQNLGQGPELLIRYENEEAVDDSQLPKDRFSAERLKGVDSTLKIQPAELGDSAVYLCASSSAGTDYEQYFGPGTRLTVT.

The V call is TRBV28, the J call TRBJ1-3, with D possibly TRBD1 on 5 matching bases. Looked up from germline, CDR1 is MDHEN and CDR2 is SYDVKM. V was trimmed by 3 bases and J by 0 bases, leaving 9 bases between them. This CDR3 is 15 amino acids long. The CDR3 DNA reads TGTGCCAGCAGTTTTGGGGCCCGCTCTGGAAACACCATATATTTT. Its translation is CASSFGARSGNTIYF.

DNA for the CDR3: TGTGCCAGCACCTTCCGGGGGTCCCAGCATTTT. It specifies CASTFRGSQHF. J is TRBJ1-5 and V is TRBV28; D perhaps matches TRBD1 (5 bases). Trimming took off 7 bases at V and 11 bases at J, with 12 bases between the two ends. CDR3 size: 11 residues. Germline lookup yields CDR1 MDHEN and CDR2 SYDVKM.

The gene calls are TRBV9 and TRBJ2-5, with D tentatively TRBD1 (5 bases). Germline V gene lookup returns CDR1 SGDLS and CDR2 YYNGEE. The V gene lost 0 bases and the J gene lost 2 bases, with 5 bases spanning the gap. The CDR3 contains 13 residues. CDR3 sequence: CASSVGQQETQYF. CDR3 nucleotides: TGTGCCAGCAGCGTAGGACAGCAAGAGACCCAGTACTTC.